The clone carrying this TCR beta chain was observed at least ten times. What it binds is unknown. TCRdb used MiXCR to reprocess the RT-PCR reads, holding one entry per CDR3 protein. The table has approximately 500,000 distinct CDR3 sequences, over 10% seen once. This specimen belongs to a study of response to subunit inactivated influenza vaccine. Study outcomes and limitations: With each seasonal influenza vaccination, the authors suggested, few new T cells are recruited.

The length of the CDR3 is 16 residues. Germline CDR1 is ENHRY and CDR2 is SYGVKD. J was trimmed by 5 bases and V by 4 bases; bases with no gene match: 9. This specimen consisted of PBMCs from blood, obtained around seven weeks after vaccination. This TCR was recovered from a man aged 50 to 60 who received an inactivated influenza vaccine. The chain has TRBV10-3 and TRBJ2-2; TRBD1 matches 8 bases. Here the CDR3 DNA reads TGTGCCATCAGTGCCAGGGGGCAAGGGAGGACCGGGGAGCTGTTTTTT. Encoded protein: CAISARGQGRTGELFF.